This TCR beta chain appears in the sequencing data of a study of metastatic and nonmetastatic thyroid tumors. Study-level points and caveats: Versus benign nodules, malignant thyroid tumors reportedly had significantly higher TCR beta diversity, in blood and tumor.

Trimming left V 3 bases short and J 7 bases short, with 14 bases between. CDR1 is KGHDR and CDR2 is SFDVKD in the germline V gene. CDR3 length: 15 residues. This clone turned up a few times. The antigen remains undetermined. In the study's own analysis: What underpinned the distant-metastasis classifier for papillary thyroid cancer was the set of CDR3 differences across clinicopathological groups. TCRdb redid the clone calls on the PCR reads using MiXCR. TCRdb assigned the V and J calls; the authors' analysis was not used. The sample contains approximately 17,000 clones, about 25% of which appear only once. Until they underwent thyroid surgery, no patient had received any treatment.

This clonotype was sampled from a female donor with papillary thyroid cancer or a benign thyroid nodule (not recorded which). Some clones in this sample may be carry-over from other donors' samples. The V gene is TRBV24-1, the J gene TRBJ1-4; D may be TRBD1 (5 bases). The sequenced sample was adjacent normal tissue. CDR3 sequence: CATSDPRGVGEKLFF. The CDR3 DNA is TGTGCCACCAGTGATCCGCGGGGGGTTGGTGAAAAACTGTTTTTT.